This is a list of T cell receptor beta chains from one sample in a study of Ad26.COV2.S vaccination and SARS-CoV-2 variants. Using immunoSEQ multiplex PCR, the repertoire was profiled, and TCRdb retains in-frame clones only, with some absent. The sample shows approximately 450,000 clones, around 90% of them seen only once. Specimen: peripheral blood, collected in a trial of Ad26.COV2.S vaccine versus placebo. Receptors were obtained from a person between 18 and 65 years old who received the Ad26.COV2.S COVID-19 vaccine or a placebo. Each CDR3 is given with its conserved first and last residue. Fields, in order: D gene, J gene, V gene, clone size, CDR3 protein, CDR3 DNA. D genes are given only for firm matches. Clone size is given for some rows only: seen once, a few or many times, or a class if the clone is expanded.

TRBD1 | TRBJ2-2 | TRBV27 | . | CASSSNFPGQGSAGELFF | TGTGCCAGCAGTTCAAACTTCCCGGGACAGGGTTCAGCCGGGGAGCTGTTTTTT
TRBD2 | TRBJ2-2 | TRBV2 | . | CASSQRESGTGELFF | TGTGCCAGCAGTCAGCGGGAGTCGGGCACCGGGGAGCTGTTTTTT
. | TRBJ2-7 | TRBV6-5 | . | CASSYSRVSYEQYF | TGTGCCAGCAGTTACTCAAGAGTATCCTACGAGCAGTACTTC
TRBD1 | TRBJ2-2 | TRBV7-9 | . | CASSPDRISTGELFF | TGTGCCAGCAGCCCGGACAGGATTTCCACCGGGGAGCTGTTTTTT
. | TRBJ2-6 | TRBV6-2/TRBV6-3 | . | CASSYFAAGANVLTF | TGTGCCAGCAGTTACTTCGCCGCCGGGGCCAACGTCCTGACTTTC
. | TRBJ2-5 | TRBV11-1 | . | CASSPRNQGIEETQYF | TGTGCCAGCAGCCCAAGAAACCAGGGGATCGAAGAGACCCAGTACTTC
. | TRBJ1-2 | TRBV6-2/TRBV6-3 | . | CASSRVYGYTF | TGTGCCAGCAGCCGGGTCTATGGCTACACCTTC
TRBD1 | TRBJ2-3 | TRBV7-9 | . | CASSAAGQGTDTQYF | TGTGCCAGCAGCGCCGCGGGACAGGGGACAGATACGCAGTATTTT
. | TRBJ2-5 | TRBV20-1 | . | CSASRLAKTQYF | TGCAGTGCTAGTCGTCTAGCAAAGACCCAGTACTTC
. | TRBJ2-5 | TRBV12-3/TRBV12-4 | once | CASSVRQETQYF | TGTGCCAGCAGCGTCCGGCAAGAGACCCAGTACTTC
. | TRBJ2-1 | TRBV5-1 | . | CASRGQGIPGNEQFF | TGCGCCAGCAGGGGGCAGGGAATACCGGGCAATGAGCAGTTCTTC
. | TRBJ2-2 | TRBV4-1 | . | CASSQGLRGTGELFF | TGCGCCAGCAGCCAAGGACTAAGAGGGACCGGGGAGCTGTTTTTT
. | TRBJ2-7 | TRBV24-1 | . | CATSDLQRLKYF | TGTGCCACCAGTGATTTGCAACGCCTGAAGTACTTC
. | TRBJ1-3 | TRBV7-9 | . | CASSLTDGNTIYF | TGTGCCAGCAGCTTGACCGATGGAAACACCATATATTTT
TRBD2 | TRBJ2-1 | TRBV27 | once | CASRLFGLAGPYGRLMNEQFF | TGTGCCAGCAGATTATTCGGACTAGCGGGACCGTATGGTAGACTGATGAATGAGCAGTTCTTC
. | TRBJ1-1 | TRBV6-1 | once | CASSLQGGSTEAFF | TGTGCCAGCAGTCTTCAAGGGGGGAGCACTGAAGCTTTCTTT
. | TRBJ1-5 | TRBV15 | few | CATSRDRGENQPQHF | TGTGCCACCAGCAGAGACCGGGGGGAAAATCAGCCCCAGCATTTT
. | TRBJ2-7 | TRBV19 | . | CASSPEQGTEQYF | TGTGCCAGTAGTCCGGAACAGGGAACCGAGCAGTACTTC
. | TRBJ2-1 | TRBV10-2 | . | CASSESRASLANEQFF | TGCGCCAGCAGTGAGTCGCGAGCGTCCTTAGCCAATGAGCAGTTCTTC
. | TRBJ2-7 | TRBV9 | . | CASSVADYNYEQYF | TGTGCCAGCAGCGTAGCAGACTACAACTACGAGCAGTACTTC
. | TRBJ2-3 | TRBV6-2/TRBV6-3 | once | CASSYGGVDTQYF | TGTGCCAGCAGTTACGGGGGAGTAGATACGCAGTATTTT
. | TRBJ2-2 | TRBV7-9 | . | CASTPLGRVNTGELFF | TGTGCCAGCACCCCCTTGGGGCGGGTGAACACCGGGGAGCTGTTTTTT
. | TRBJ2-2 | TRBV4-3 | . | CASSQDPNTGELFF | TGCGCCAGCAGCCAAGACCCAAACACCGGGGAGCTGTTTTTT
TRBD1 | TRBJ1-2 | TRBV4-3 | . | CASSQGRPGQGDIMYGYTF | TGCGCCAGCAGCCAAGGCCGACCGGGACAGGGGGACATTATGTATGGCTACACCTTC
. | TRBJ2-3 | TRBV2 | . | CASRTGTERDTQYF | TGTGCCAGCAGGACGGGTACGGAGAGAGATACGCAGTATTTT
TRBD1 | TRBJ1-4 | TRBV19 | once | CASSNWDSIGPSEKLFF | TGTGCCAGTAGTAATTGGGACAGTATAGGACCCAGTGAAAAACTGTTTTTT
. | TRBJ1-4 | TRBV5-1 | . | CASSRDAEKLFF | TGCGCCAGCAGCCGGGACGCTGAAAAACTGTTTTTT
. | TRBJ1-3 | TRBV12-3/TRBV12-4 | . | CASRPGSGNTIYF | TGTGCCAGCAGACCGGGCTCTGGAAACACCATATATTTT
. | TRBJ1-4 | TRBV12-3/TRBV12-4 | . | CASSFPPGEKLFF | TGTGCCAGCAGTTTCCCTCCGGGAGAAAAACTGTTTTTT
. | TRBJ1-1 | TRBV27 | . | CASSRGFGNTEAFF | TGTGCCAGCAGTAGGGGGTTTGGGAACACTGAAGCTTTCTTT
. | TRBJ2-7 | TRBV6-5 | . | CASSQGFYEQYF | TGTGCCAGCAGTCAGGGGTTCTACGAGCAGTACTTC
. | TRBJ1-5 | TRBV20-1 | . | CSASFDQPQHF | TGCAGTGCTAGTTTCGATCAGCCCCAGCATTTT
TRBD1 | TRBJ1-1 | TRBV20-1 | once | CSAPRDREAFF | TGCAGTGCCCCCCGGGACAGGGAAGCTTTCTTT
TRBD1 | TRBJ2-6 | TRBV29-1 | . | CSVVQGASGANVLTF | TGCAGCGTTGTCCAGGGGGCGTCTGGGGCCAACGTCCTGACTTTC
TRBD1 | TRBJ2-7 | TRBV4-3 | once | CASSHQFTGGAYEQYF | TGCGCCAGCAGCCACCAATTCACAGGGGGCGCCTACGAGCAGTACTTC
. | TRBJ2-3 | TRBV27 | . | CASRPPPPDTQYF | TGTGCCAGCAGACCTCCTCCCCCGGATACGCAGTATTTT
TRBD1 | TRBJ1-2 | TRBV29-1 | . | CSSWTGGNLWGYTF | TGCAGCTCCTGGACAGGGGGCAACCTATGGGGCTACACCTTC
. | TRBJ2-1 | TRBV5-8 | . | CASNLSPSSYNEQFF | TGTGCCAGCAACCTTAGCCCCAGCTCCTACAATGAGCAGTTCTTC
. | TRBJ2-2 | TRBV19 | . | CASSIWANTGELFF | TGTGCCAGTAGTATATGGGCGAACACCGGGGAGCTGTTTTTT
. | TRBJ2-4 | TRBV10-1 | . | CASSWTPILTQLAKNIQYF | TGCGCCAGCAGCTGGACACCGATCCTCACCCAACTAGCCAAAAACATTCAGTACTTC
. | TRBJ1-1 | TRBV4-3 | . | CASSLINEGTSIIFF | TGCGCCAGCAGCCTGATAAACGAAGGAACCTCCATTATTTTCTTT
. | TRBJ2-2 | TRBV5-8 | once | CASSLMKYTGNTGELFF | TGTGCCAGCAGCTTGATGAAGTATACAGGGAACACCGGGGAGCTGTTTTTT
. | TRBJ1-2 | TRBV4-2 | . | CASSQPGQNYGYTF | TGTGCCAGCAGCCAACCTGGACAGAACTATGGCTACACCTTC
. | TRBJ2-2 | TRBV7-2 | . | CASSFQGRLMNTGELFF | TGTGCCAGCAGCTTTCAGGGCAGGTTAATGAACACCGGGGAGCTGTTTTTT
. | TRBJ2-3 | TRBV9 | . | CASSVKGQPSTDTQYF | TGTGCCAGCAGCGTTAAAGGACAGCCTAGCACAGATACGCAGTATTTT
. | TRBJ2-7 | TRBV15 | few | CATSRDIGGEQYF | TGTGCCACCAGCAGGGACATAGGGGGCGAGCAGTACTTC
. | TRBJ2-7 | TRBV27 | . | CASSLIPSAYTVSYEQYF | TGTGCCAGCAGTTTAATCCCCTCCGCGTATACAGTCTCCTACGAGCAGTACTTC
. | TRBJ1-5 | TRBV4-3 | . | CASSQESGGNQPQHF | TGCGCCAGCAGCCAAGAGTCAGGGGGCAATCAGCCCCAGCATTTT
. | TRBJ2-7 | TRBV7-9 | . | CASSLMGGNNEQYF | TGTGCCAGCAGCTTAATGGGGGGAAACAACGAGCAGTACTTC
TRBD2 | TRBJ2-1 | TRBV14 | . | CASSQVSQREGLGNEQFF | TGTGCCAGCAGCCAAGTCAGTCAGCGGGAGGGTCTGGGGAATGAGCAGTTCTTC
. | TRBJ2-7 | TRBV6-5 | . | CASSSGQEGYEQYF | TGTGCCAGCAGTTCAGGACAGGAGGGATACGAGCAGTACTTC
. | TRBJ2-5 | TRBV6-1 | . | CASSDHLEPAQETQYF | TGTGCCAGCAGTGATCACCTGGAGCCGGCTCAGGAGACCCAGTACTTC
TRBD2 | TRBJ2-2 | TRBV5-1 | . | CASSSGLAGINTGELFF | TGCGCCAGCAGCTCCGGACTAGCGGGAATCAACACCGGGGAGCTGTTTTTT
. | TRBJ2-1 | TRBV6-2/TRBV6-3 | . | CASSPQTSYEQFF | TGTGCCAGCAGTCCCCAGACTAGTTATGAGCAGTTCTTC
TRBD1 | TRBJ1-3 | TRBV9 | . | CASSARDRGDTIYF | TGTGCCAGCAGCGCACGGGACAGGGGTGACACCATATATTTT
TRBD2 | TRBJ2-3 | TRBV19 | . | CASSIYSLGTSGRTDTQYF | TGTGCCAGTAGTATATACTCTCTAGGGACTAGCGGGCGCACAGATACGCAGTATTTT
. | TRBJ2-3 | TRBV7-8 | . | CASSLGTDGYTDTQYF | TGTGCCAGCAGCTTAGGAACTGACGGCTACACAGATACGCAGTATTTT
. | TRBJ2-7 | TRBV11-2 | . | CASSLKVVPSRSAQYF | TGTGCCAGCAGCTTAAAAGTAGTCCCCTCGAGGAGCGCTCAGTACTTC